This T cell receptor (beta chain) was retrieved from a study of T cell responses to AZD1222 COVID-19 vaccine. Overall study results and limits: Spike-specific TCR breadth and depth grew following two AZD1222 doses. White British ancestry dominated among donors, who included more females, and clonal diversity was possibly underestimated.

Doses given second, at about 4 or about 12 weeks, were pooled. This clone appeared a few times. The antigen is not known. Only in-frame clones appear in the TCRdb table, and some are missing; sequencing was by immunoSEQ multiplex PCR. The table includes about 110,000 clones, around 88% detected once. The sequence was obtained from an adult who received the AZD1222 COVID-19 vaccine. Sequenced material: peripheral blood, taken 28 days after the second AZD1222 dose.

The chain's CDR3 is CASSLAARQGAIWSPLHF. The CDR3 DNA follows: TGTGCCAGCAGCTTAGCGGCCCGACAGGGGGCTATCTGGTCACCCCTCCACTTT. This sequence joins TRBV7-9 and TRBJ1-6, with 10 bases that match TRBD1. J was trimmed by 10 bases and V by 0 bases; bases with no gene match: 12. The CDR3 covers 18 residues. Germline lookup yields CDR1 SEHNR and CDR2 FQNEAQ (reference sequence).